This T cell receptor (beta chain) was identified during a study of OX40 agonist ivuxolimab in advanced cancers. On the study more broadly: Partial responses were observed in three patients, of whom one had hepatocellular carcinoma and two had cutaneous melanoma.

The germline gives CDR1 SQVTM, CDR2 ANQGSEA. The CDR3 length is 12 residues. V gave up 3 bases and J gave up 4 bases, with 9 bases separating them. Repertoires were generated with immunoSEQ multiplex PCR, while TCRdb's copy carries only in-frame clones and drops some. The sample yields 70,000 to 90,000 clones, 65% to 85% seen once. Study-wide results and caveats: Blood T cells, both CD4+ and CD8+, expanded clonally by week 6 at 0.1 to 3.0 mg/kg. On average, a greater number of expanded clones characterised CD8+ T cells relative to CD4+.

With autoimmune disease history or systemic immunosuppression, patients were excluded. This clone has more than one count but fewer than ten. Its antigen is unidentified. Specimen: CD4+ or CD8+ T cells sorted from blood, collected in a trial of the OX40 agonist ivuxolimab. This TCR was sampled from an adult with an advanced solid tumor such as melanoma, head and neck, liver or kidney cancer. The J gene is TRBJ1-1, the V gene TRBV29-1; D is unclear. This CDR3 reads CSVDGVGTEAFF. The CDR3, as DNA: TGCAGCGTTGATGGAGTAGGCACTGAAGCTTTCTTT.